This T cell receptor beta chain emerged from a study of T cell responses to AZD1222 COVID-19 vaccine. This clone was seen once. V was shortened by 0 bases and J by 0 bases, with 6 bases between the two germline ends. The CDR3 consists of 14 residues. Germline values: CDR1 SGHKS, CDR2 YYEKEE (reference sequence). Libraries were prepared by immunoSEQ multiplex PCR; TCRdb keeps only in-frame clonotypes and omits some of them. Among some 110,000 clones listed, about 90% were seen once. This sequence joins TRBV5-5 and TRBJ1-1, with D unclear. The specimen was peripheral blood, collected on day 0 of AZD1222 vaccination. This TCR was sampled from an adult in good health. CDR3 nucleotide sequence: TGTGCCAGCAGCTTGGGACACGTGAACACTGAAGCTTTCTTT. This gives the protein CASSLGHVNTEAFF.